This T cell receptor (beta chain) was obtained from a study of T cells in Graves' hyperthyroidism and ophthalmopathy. What was amplified from RNA transcripts were TCR beta CDR3 regions. Carried out on the TCR CDR3, a first-round RT-PCR used the HTBI primer set. Each CDR3 protein gets one entry after TCRdb re-called the multiplex PCR reads with MiXCR. The table has approximately 640,000 distinct CDR3 sequences, roughly 46% seen once. The study based diagnoses on clinical symptoms, serum thyroxine and TRAb, thyroid ultrasound and orbital computed tomography. V shed 1 base and J shed 5 bases, with 14 bases lying between them. Germline loops: CDR1 DFQATT, CDR2 SNEGSKA (reference sequence). This CDR3 has 15 residues. Study results and caveats: Expanded thyroid clonotypes (above 0.001) were mostly also found in blood.

A remark on this clonotype: Its antigen is not known.

The sequenced material came from peripheral blood or thyroid tissue (not recorded which). The TCR originated in an adult man with Graves' disease, either hyperthyroidism or ophthalmopathy (not recorded which). This rearrangement joins TRBV20-1 to TRBJ2-2; D is possibly TRBD1 (6 bases). The CDR3 region is CSARGRGGPTGELFF. CDR3 bases: TGCAGTGCTAGAGGAAGAGGGGGACCAACCGGGGAGCTGTTTTTT.